This T cell receptor beta chain was recovered during a study of blood T cell repertoires in COVID-19. Study details: There were acute and convalescent COVID-19 samples, and they came from the United States, Italy and Spain. T cells, B-cell-depleted T cells, or PBMCs supplied cDNA or gDNA.

Per the original methods: Reference gene primer amplification in the assay estimated nucleated cell counts. Using immunoSEQ multiplex PCR, the repertoire was profiled, and TCRdb retains in-frame clones only, with some absent. For V, J and clone size, that table is used; D and trimming come from the DNA. The sample carries over 250,000 clones, about four fifths recorded once. Germline loops: CDR1 MDHEN, CDR2 SYDVKM. The CDR3 spans 13 residues. Trimming stripped 3 bases from V and 1 base from J, with 6 bases between. The chain is built from TRBV28 and TRBJ1-1; D unresolved. The sequencing sample was made of peripheral blood. This clonotype was sampled from a human donor with COVID-19, enrolled during active disease. The donor label of this sample is uncertain. CDR3 region: CASSFQWNTEAFF. The CDR3 coding sequence is TGTGCCAGCAGTTTTCAGTGGAACACTGAAGCTTTCTTT.